The subject of this entry is one TCR beta chain. The antigen remains undetermined. Healthy and HIV-negative, the adult donors had no recent acute infections or vaccinations. Donors were Caucasian adults residing in Nashville, Tennessee, USA. CD4+ cells were split into CD45RA+ naive and CD45RA-negative memory subsets. This record comes from a study of shared clonotypes between healthy human individuals. Sequenced by immunoSEQ multiplex PCR; TCRdb stores in-frame clones only, minus some. This sample has 2,500,000 or so clones, with 85% to 95% found just once. Study-wide findings and caveats: Despite large depth, sorted-subset datasets appeared incompletely sequenced.

Sequenced material: naive CD4+ T cells from PBMCs. Subset of the sample: CD45RA+ positively selected. The clonotype comes from a man between 18 and 29 years old in good health. Some clones in this sample may be carry-over from other donors' samples.

CDR3 in amino acids: CASSLQGAEVRQPQHF. In DNA, the CDR3 is TGCGCCAGCAGCCTTCAGGGGGCAGAGGTCCGCCAGCCCCAGCATTTT. The rearrangement joins TRBV4-1 to TRBJ1-5, with 8 bases lining up with TRBD1. Germline V gene sequence: CDR1 MGHRA, CDR2 YSYEKL. The CDR3 covers 16 residues. J was trimmed by 7 bases and V by 4 bases; bases with no gene match: 12.